This T cell receptor beta chain was profiled in a study of cytomegalovirus exposure and HLA in healthy donors. Overall study findings and caveats: The study labeled 170 or so TCR beta chains cytomegalovirus-associated.

The germline gives CDR1 SGHNT, CDR2 YYREEE (reference sequence). This CDR3 is built from 16 residues. The V segment lost 3 bases and the J segment 0 bases; nucleotides outside the gene matches: 5. The PCR made use of 60 Vbeta and 13 Jbeta primers. Libraries were prepared by immunoSEQ multiplex PCR; TCRdb keeps only in-frame clonotypes and omits some of them. The repertoire holds approximately 140,000 clones, with 75% to 85% as singletons. To note about this clone: The antigen remains unidentified.

The clonotype comes from a man aged 50-60 years in good health and CMV-seropositive. V gene TRBV5-4 combines with J gene TRBJ2-5, with 10 bases matching TRBD2. Source material: PBMCs. In nucleotides, the CDR3 is TGTGCCAGCAGCTGGAGGACTAGCGGTTACCAAGAGACCCAGTACTTC. Translated, it gives CASSWRTSGYQETQYF.